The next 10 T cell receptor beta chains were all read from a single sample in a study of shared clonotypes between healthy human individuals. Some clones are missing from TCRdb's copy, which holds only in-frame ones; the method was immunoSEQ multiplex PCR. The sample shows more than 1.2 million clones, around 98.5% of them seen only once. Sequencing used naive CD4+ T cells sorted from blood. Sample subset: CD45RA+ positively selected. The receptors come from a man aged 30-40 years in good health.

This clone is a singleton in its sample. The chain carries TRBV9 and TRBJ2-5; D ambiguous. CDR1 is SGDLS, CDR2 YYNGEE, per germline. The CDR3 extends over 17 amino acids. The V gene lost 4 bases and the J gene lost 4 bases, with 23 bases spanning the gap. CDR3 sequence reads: CASSSIGGRDKRETQYF. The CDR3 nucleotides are TGTGCCAGCAGCTCCATCGGTGGTAGGGATAAGCGAGAGACCCAGTACTTC.

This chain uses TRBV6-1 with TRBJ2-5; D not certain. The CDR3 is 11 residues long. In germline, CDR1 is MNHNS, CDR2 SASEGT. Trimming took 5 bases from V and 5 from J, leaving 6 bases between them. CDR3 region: CASSSRETQYF. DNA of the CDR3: TGTGCCAGCAGTTCCAGGGAGACCCAGTACTTC.

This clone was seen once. DNA of the CDR3: TGTGCCAGCAGCCAAGGGTTTGGTATAGCGGCCTACAATGAGCAGTTCTTC. It encodes CASSQGFGIAAYNEQFF. The V call is TRBV7-8, the J call TRBJ2-1, with D tentatively TRBD2 (6 bases). Trimming stripped 5 bases from V and 2 bases from J, with 19 bases between. CDR1 and CDR2 (germline): SGHVS, FQNEAQ. The CDR3 has 17 amino acids. The entire variable domain, with the rest obtained from reference TRBV7-8 and TRBJ2-1, is as follows: GAGVSQSPRYKVAKRGQDVALRCDPISGHVSLFWYQQALGQGPEFLTYFQNEAQLDKSGLPSDRFFAERPEGSVSTLKIQRTQQEDSAVYLCASSQGFGIAAYNEQFFGPGTRLTVL.

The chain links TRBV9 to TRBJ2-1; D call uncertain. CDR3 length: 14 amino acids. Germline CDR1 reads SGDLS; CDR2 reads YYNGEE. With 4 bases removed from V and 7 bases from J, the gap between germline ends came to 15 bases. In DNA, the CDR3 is TGTGCCAGCAGCTCGACTTTAAGGGTGAATGAGCAGTTCTTC. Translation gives CASSSTLRVNEQFF. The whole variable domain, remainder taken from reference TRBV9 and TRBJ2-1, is DSGVTQTPKHLITATGQRVTLRCSPRSGDLSVYWYQQSLDQGLQFLIQYYNGEERAKGNILERFSAQQFPDLHSELNLSSLELGDSALYFCASSSTLRVNEQFFGPGTRLTVL.

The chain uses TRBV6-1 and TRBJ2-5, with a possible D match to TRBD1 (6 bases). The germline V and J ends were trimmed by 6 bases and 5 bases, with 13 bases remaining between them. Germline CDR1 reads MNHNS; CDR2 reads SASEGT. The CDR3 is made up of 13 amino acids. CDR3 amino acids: CASRPGARETQYF. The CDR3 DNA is TGTGCCAGCAGACCAGGGGCCCGTGAGACCCAGTACTTC.

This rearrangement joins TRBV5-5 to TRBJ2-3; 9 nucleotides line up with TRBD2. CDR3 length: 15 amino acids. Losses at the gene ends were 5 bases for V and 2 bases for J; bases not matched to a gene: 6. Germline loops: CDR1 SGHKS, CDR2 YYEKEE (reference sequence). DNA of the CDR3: TGTGCCAGCAGGTGGCTAGCGGGATTCACAGATACGCAGTATTTT. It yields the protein CASRWLAGFTDTQYF.

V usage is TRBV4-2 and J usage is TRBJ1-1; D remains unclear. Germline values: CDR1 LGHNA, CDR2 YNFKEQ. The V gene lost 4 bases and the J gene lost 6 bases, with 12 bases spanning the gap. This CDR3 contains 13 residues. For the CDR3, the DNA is TGTGCCAGCAGCCGGGAGGTACACCCTGAAGCTTTCTTT. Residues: CASSREVHPEAFF.

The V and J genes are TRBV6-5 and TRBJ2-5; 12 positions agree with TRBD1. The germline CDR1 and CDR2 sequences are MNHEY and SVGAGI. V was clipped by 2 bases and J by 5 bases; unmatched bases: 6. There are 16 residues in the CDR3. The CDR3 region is CASSYGGTGGVETQYF. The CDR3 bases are TGTGCCAGCAGTTACGGGGGGACAGGGGGCGTCGAGACCCAGTACTTC.

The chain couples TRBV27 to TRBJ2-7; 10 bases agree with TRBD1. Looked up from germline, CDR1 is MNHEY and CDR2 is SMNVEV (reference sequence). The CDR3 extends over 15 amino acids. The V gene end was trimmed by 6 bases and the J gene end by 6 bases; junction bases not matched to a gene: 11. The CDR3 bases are TGTGCCAGCAGAGACAGACAGGGGGCGATAACCGAGCAGTACTTC. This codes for CASRDRQGAITEQYF.

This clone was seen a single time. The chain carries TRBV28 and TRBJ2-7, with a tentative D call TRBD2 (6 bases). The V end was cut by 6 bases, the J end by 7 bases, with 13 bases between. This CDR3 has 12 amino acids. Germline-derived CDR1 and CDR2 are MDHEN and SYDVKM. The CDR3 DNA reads TGTGCCAGCAGCTCGGGACTCCTAGAGCAGTACTTC. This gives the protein CASSSGLLEQYF.